This T cell receptor (beta chain) is drawn from a study of regulatory T cells in long-lasting Graves disease. The sample's time point: newly diagnosed GD, antithyroid drugs for less than 3 months. Isolated PBMC RNA provided the starting material for the TCR library. Regarding the study as a whole: Few sampled subjects may have lowered accuracy. Persistent disease was characterized by preferential usage of TRBV28, TRBJ1-2 and TRBJ2-5.

Concerning this clonotype itself: Antigen unknown.

The V segment lost 7 bases and the J segment 9 bases; nucleotides outside the gene matches: 6. The CDR3 has 13 amino acids. Per the germline V gene, CDR1 is LNHDA and CDR2 is SQIVND (reference sequence). In building TCR beta libraries, iRepertoire HTBI primers were used together with Arm-PCR of CDR3 regions. TCRdb reprocessed the multiplex PCR reads with MiXCR, giving one entry per CDR3 protein. The repertoire holds roughly 400,000 distinct CDR3 sequences, with 14% to 15% as singletons. This sample also appeared in a second study, on T cells in Graves' hyperthyroidism and ophthalmopathy.

The receptor's source is a woman between 40 and 55 years old with Graves disease. The rearrangement links TRBV19 to TRBJ2-1, with TRBD1 identical over 10 bases. The sequencing used peripheral blood mononuclear cells (PBMCs), collected at new diagnosis, from a patient treated with antithyroid drugs. The CDR3 reads CASKATGGSEQFF. The CDR3 DNA is TGTGCCAGTAAAGCGACAGGGGGCAGTGAGCAGTTCTTC.